The clone carrying this TCR beta chain was found many times. This sample includes further DNA sequences coding for the same CDR3. This table comes from immunoSEQ multiplex PCR, and its TCRdb copy is limited to in-frame clones, with some not included. The table has about 96,000 clones, roughly half seen once; the top ten hold over 12%. The source of the sample is a study of shared clonotypes between healthy human individuals. Germline CDR1 reads SGHNT; CDR2 reads YYREEE (reference sequence). V was shortened by 0 bases and J by 2 bases, with 12 bases between the two germline ends. CDR3 length: 16 residues. The donors, all of them Caucasian adults, lived in Nashville, Tennessee. Samples left unsorted employed approximately 83 million PBMCs for genomic DNA.

The sequence was obtained from a woman aged 40 to 49 in good health. Some clones in this sample may be carry-over from other donors' samples. Material: PBMCs. The rearrangement joins TRBV5-4 to TRBJ2-1; D uncertain. CDR3 coding DNA: TGTGCCAGCAGCTTGGATCCCGCCTCGCCCTACAATGAGCAGTTCTTC. Translated: CASSLDPASPYNEQFF.